This T cell receptor beta chain was recorded in a study of shared T cell receptors in the human thymus. About this clone itself: Different DNA sequences within this sample yield the same CDR3.

The V gene's germline CDR1 is DFQATT and CDR2 SNEGSKA (reference sequence). V was pared by 3 bases and J by 3 bases, with 6 bases between. This CDR3 is 11 amino acids long. TCRdb's copy holds only in-frame clones and misses some; the assay was immunoSEQ multiplex PCR. In the table there are 540,000 or so clones, about 84% of which are singletons. These data also formed part of another study, on human thymus T cells. From that report: As related research reported, thymic repertoires overlapped highly among unrelated individuals.

The chain carries TRBV20-1 and TRBJ2-7; D not resolved. Sequencing was performed on thymocytes. This TCR was recovered from a boy under two years old with a congenital heart defect. As DNA, the CDR3 is TGCAGTGCTAGCGCGGACTACGAGCAGTACTTC. Translation gives CSASADYEQYF.